The 19 T cell receptor beta chains reported below all come from one sample, sequenced in a study of T cells in Graves' hyperthyroidism and ophthalmopathy. RNA transcripts served as the template for amplifying TCR beta CDR3 regions. The TCR CDR3 first-round RT-PCR relied on the HTBI primer set. TCRdb re-analysed the multiplex PCR reads in MiXCR, keeping a single row per CDR3 protein. The repertoire holds 400,000 to 550,000 distinct CDR3 sequences, with under 15% as singletons. Sequencing was carried out using blood. The receptor source for this set is a woman aged 18-29 years with Graves' hyperthyroidism.

This clonotype was counted ten times or more. The chain carries TRBV5-4 and TRBJ2-1; 8 bases align to TRBD2. The length of the CDR3 is 14 residues. V shed 4 bases, J shed 5 bases, and the junction held 5 bases outside the gene matches. Germline loops: CDR1 SGHNT, CDR2 YYREEE (reference sequence). The DNA of the CDR3 is TGTGCCAGCAGCCCTACACTAGCGGACAATGAGCAGTTCTTC. This sequence encodes CASSPTLADNEQFF.

The sample holds many counts of this clonotype. The chain carries TRBV2 and TRBJ1-1; the D is unclear. Looked up from germline, CDR1 is SNHLY and CDR2 is FYNNEI. Trimming took 7 bases from V and 1 from J, leaving 13 bases between them. There are 14 residues in the CDR3. The CDR3 loop reads CASISTLWNTEAFF. CDR3 coding DNA: TGTGCCAGCATTTCAACACTGTGGAACACTGAAGCTTTCTTT. Filled out from reference TRBV2 and TRBJ1-1, the complete variable domain reads EPEVTQTPSHQVTQMGQEVILRCVPISNHLYFYWYRQILGQKVEFLVSFYNNEISEKSEIFDDQFSVERPDGSNFTLKIRSTKLEDSAMYFCASISTLWNTEAFFGQGTRLTVV.

As concerns this clonotype: A read error is possible here, since a much larger clone lies one base away. The chain recombines TRBV20-1 with TRBJ2-5, with 8 bases lining up with TRBD2. The CDR3 has 18 residues. In germline, CDR1 is DFQATT, CDR2 SNEGSKA (reference sequence). The ends lost 5 bases at V and 9 bases at J; junction bases unmatched: 26. The CDR3, as DNA: TGCAGTGCTGCTTCGGCCTTCGGGGTAGCGGGAAAGGTGGAGGCCCAGTACTTC. Protein product: CSAASAFGVAGKVEAQYF.

There are many counts of this clonotype. This chain uses TRBV11-2 with TRBJ2-3, with D possibly being TRBD2 (5 bases). Germline CDR1 SGHAT, CDR2 FQNNGV. The CDR3 is made up of 13 amino acids. Deletions cut 3 bases from V and 4 bases from J, with 8 bases between. In DNA, the CDR3 is TGTGCCAGCAGCTTTACTAGTGCAGATACGCAGTATTTT. It translates to CASSFTSADTQYF.

Ten or more counts support this clonotype. This chain uses TRBV9 with TRBJ1-4; 8 nucleotides match TRBD1. Germline V CDR1 and CDR2: SGDLS, YYNGEE. CDR3 length equals 17 residues. J gave up 8 bases and V 4 bases, and 16 bases lay outside the gene matches. The CDR3 coding sequence is TGTGCCAGCAGCAAGACAGGGGAGGTTCTGTATGGGGAAAAACTGTTTTTT. This codes for CASSKTGEVLYGEKLFF.

This clonotype showed up many times. The chain is built from TRBV18 and TRBJ1-4; D is unresolved. The CDR3 spans 14 residues. V lost 6 bases to trimming and J lost 8 bases, with 16 bases between them. In germline, CDR1 is KGHSH, CDR2 LQKENI. Here the CDR3 reads CASSPGTFGEKLFF. CDR3 coding DNA: TGTGCCAGCTCGCCCGGCACCTTCGGAGAAAAACTGTTTTTT.

This clonotype has at least ten counts. The J gene is TRBJ1-4, the V gene TRBV30; D is unclear. This CDR3 spans 14 amino acids. V dropped 5 bases and J dropped 0 bases, with 10 bases sitting between them. CDR1 and CDR2 (germline): GTSNPN, SVGIG (reference sequence). CDR3 nucleotides: TGTGCCTGGCGCCACAGAGCAACTAATGAAAAACTGTTTTTT. This translates into CAWRHRATNEKLFF.

The chain links TRBV7-2 to TRBJ1-2, with 7 bases aligning to TRBD1. This CDR3 has 15 residues. V gave up 7 bases and J gave up 1 base; unmatched junction bases: 9. The germline V gene has CDR1 SGHTA and CDR2 FQGNSA. The CDR3 loop reads CASTRTGADNYGYTF. CDR3 DNA: TGTGCCAGCACCCGTACAGGGGCAGATAACTATGGCTACACCTTC.

In this sample, this clonotype turned up many times. The V call is TRBV28, the J call TRBJ1-3; no clear D gene. The V end was cut by 4 bases, the J end by 4 bases, with 8 bases between. CDR3 length: 13 residues. The germline V gene has CDR1 MDHEN and CDR2 SYDVKM. The DNA for the CDR3 is TGTGCCAGCAGTTCAACACCCGGAAACACCATATATTTT. It translates to CASSSTPGNTIYF.

This clonotype came up a few times. The chain employs TRBV10-3 and TRBJ1-2; possibly TRBD1 for D (6 bases). Trimming pared 10 bases from V and 1 base from J, leaving 13 bases between. The CDR3 has 13 amino acids. CDR1 ENHRY and CDR2 SYGVKD come from the germline V gene. DNA for the CDR3: TGTGCCACCAGGGGCAGGGATAACTATGGCTACACCTTC. It yields the protein CATRGRDNYGYTF.

The J gene is TRBJ1-2, the V gene TRBV5-1; no clear D. V was shortened by 2 bases and J by 8 bases, with 13 bases between the two germline ends. Germline loops: CDR1 SGHRS, CDR2 YFSETQ. The CDR3 is made up of 13 amino acids. The CDR3 nucleotides read TGCGCCAGCAGCTTCTCACAGACGCGGGGCTACACCTTC. Protein sequence: CASSFSQTRGYTF.

This clonotype was counted many times. This rearrangement joins TRBV29-1 to TRBJ1-1; D ambiguous. V lost 4 bases, J lost 3 bases, and 9 bases lay in between. The CDR3 loop spans 12 amino acids. Looked up from germline, CDR1 is SQVTM and CDR2 is ANQGSEA. Here the CDR3 reads CSVGRRDTEAFF. CDR3 coding DNA: TGCAGCGTTGGGCGGCGAGACACTGAAGCTTTCTTT. Full variable domain (remainder filled in from reference TRBV29-1 and TRBJ1-1): SAVISQKPSRDICQRGTSLTIQCQVDSQVTMMFWYRQQPGQSLTLIATANQGSEATYESGFVIDKFPISRPNLTFSTLTVSNMSPEDSSIYLCSVGRRDTEAFFGQGTRLTVV.

The CDR3 loop reads CASSPRQGMREQYF. DNA of the CDR3: TGTGCCAGCAGCCCCCGACAGGGAATGCGCGAGCAGTACTTC. The chain couples TRBV7-9 to TRBJ2-7; 7 positions agree with TRBD1. This CDR3 region has 14 residues. The germline gives CDR1 SEHNR, CDR2 FQNEAQ (reference sequence). With V trimmed by 5 bases and J by 6 bases, 10 bases remained unmatched.

Ten or more counts support this clonotype. The rearrangement uses TRBV28 and TRBJ2-1; 10 bases fit TRBD2. There are 17 residues in the CDR3. V gave up 5 bases and J gave up 6 bases; unmatched junction bases: 13. Looked up from germline, CDR1 is MDHEN and CDR2 is SYDVKM. CDR3 sequence reads: CASSPLGGASGGNEQFF. In DNA, the CDR3 is TGTGCCAGCAGTCCCCTCGGTGGGGCTAGCGGGGGCAATGAGCAGTTCTTC.

This clonotype was seen ten or more times. The chain is built from TRBV2 and TRBJ2-7, with TRBD1 identical over 8 bases. V was clipped by 9 bases and J by 2 bases; unmatched bases: 6. Per the germline V gene, CDR1 is SNHLY and CDR2 is FYNNEI. The CDR3 length is 13 residues. The CDR3 is CASSGQGPYEQYV. The CDR3, as DNA: TGTGCCAGTTCCGGACAGGGCCCCTACGAGCAGTACGTC.

This clonotype occurred many times. DNA for the CDR3: TGTGCCAGCAGCTTGGCGGACGGTTACTTCTATGGCTACACCTTC. Translated, it gives CASSLADGYFYGYTF. The chain carries TRBV5-8 and TRBJ1-2; D is ambiguous. Germline V gene sequence: CDR1 SGHTS, CDR2 YDEGEE. This CDR3 is 15 amino acids long. The V end lost 0 bases, the J end lost 4 bases, and 13 bases lay between the germline ends.

This clonotype has at least ten counts. The rearrangement uses TRBV6-2 or TRBV6-3 and TRBJ2-1; the D gene is possibly TRBD2 (6 bases). The CDR3 sequence is 11 residues long. V was trimmed by 6 bases and J by 7 bases, leaving 7 bases between them. The V gene's germline CDR1 is MNHEY and CDR2 SVGEGT. Here the CDR3 DNA reads TGTGCCAGCAGAGGACTAAATGAGCAGTTCTTC. Translated: CASRGLNEQFF.

The chain combines TRBV19 with TRBJ1-6; no clear D gene. Per the germline V gene, CDR1 is LNHDA and CDR2 is SQIVND (reference sequence). The CDR3 length is 15 residues. Trimming removed 3 bases at V and 5 bases at J, with 11 bases between. DNA of the CDR3: TGTGCCAGTAGTATTGTTGACGGAGATAATTCACCCCTCCACTTT. Protein sequence: CASSIVDGDNSPLHF. The whole variable domain, remainder taken from reference TRBV19 and TRBJ1-6, is DGGITQSPKYLFRKEGQNVTLSCEQNLNHDAMYWYRQDPGQGLRLIYYSQIVNDFQKGDIAEGYSVSREKKESFPLTVTSAQKNPTAFYLCASSIVDGDNSPLHFGNGTRLTVT.

This clonotype was detected many times. The V gene is TRBV2, the J gene TRBJ1-1, with 7 bases aligning to TRBD1. The CDR3 is 14 residues long. J was trimmed by 4 bases and V by 6 bases; bases with no gene match: 8. CDR1 and CDR2 (germline): SNHLY, FYNNEI. CDR3 nucleotide sequence: TGTGCCAGCAGCGTACAGGGGATGGCCACTGAAGCTTTCTTT. Residues: CASSVQGMATEAFF.